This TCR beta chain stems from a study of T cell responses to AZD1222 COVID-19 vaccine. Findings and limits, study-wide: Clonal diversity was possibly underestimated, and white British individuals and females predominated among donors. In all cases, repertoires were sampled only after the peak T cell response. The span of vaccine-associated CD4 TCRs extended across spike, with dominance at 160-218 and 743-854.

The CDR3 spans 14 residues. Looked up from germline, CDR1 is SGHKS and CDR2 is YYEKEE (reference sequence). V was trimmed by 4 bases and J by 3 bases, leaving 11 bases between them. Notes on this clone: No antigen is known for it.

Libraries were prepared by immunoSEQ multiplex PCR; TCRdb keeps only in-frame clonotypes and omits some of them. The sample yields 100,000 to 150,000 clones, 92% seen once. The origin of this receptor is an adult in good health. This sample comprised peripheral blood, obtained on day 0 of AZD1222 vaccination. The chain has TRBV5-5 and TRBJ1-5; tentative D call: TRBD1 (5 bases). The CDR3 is CASSKRQINQPQHF. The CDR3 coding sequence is TGTGCCAGCAGCAAGCGACAGATCAATCAGCCCCAGCATTTT.